This TCR beta chain was sequenced for a study of cytomegalovirus exposure and HLA in healthy donors. Study outcomes and limitations: More than 15,000 TCR beta sequences were associated with HLA alleles at 0.05 false discovery rate in a later analysis.

This CDR3 is 14 amino acids long. The V end was cut by 3 bases, the J end by 7 bases, with 13 bases between. The germline CDR1 and CDR2 sequences are SGHKS and YYEKEE (reference sequence). Each donor's status was that of a healthy bone marrow donor. At collection, donors were nominally healthy, but unrecorded immune exposures were probable. Comments on this clone: Its matching antigen is unknown.

The PCR employed 60 Vbeta primers together with 13 Jbeta primers. Only in-frame clones appear in the TCRdb table, and some are missing; sequencing was by immunoSEQ multiplex PCR. This sample has 110,000 or so clones, with 65% to 85% found just once. The sequence was obtained from a man aged 50 to 60 in good health and CMV-seropositive. This chain joins TRBV5-5 and TRBJ1-4; a possible D gene is TRBD1 (5 bases). Sequencing was done on a sample of PBMCs. CDR3 region: CASSWGTDLEKLFF. As DNA, the CDR3 is TGTGCCAGCAGCTGGGGCACGGACCTTGAAAAACTGTTTTTT. Using reference TRBV5-5 and TRBJ1-4 for the parts outside the CDR3, the full variable domain is DAGVTQSPTHLIKTRGQQVTLRCSPISGHKSVSWYQQVLGQGPQFIFQYYEKEERGRGNFPDRFSARQFPNYSSELNVNALLLGDSALYLCASSWGTDLEKLFFGSGTQLSVL.